Listed here are 5 T cell receptor beta chains from one sample, sequenced in a study of chemoradiotherapy in HPV16-positive cancers. This table comes from immunoSEQ multiplex PCR, and its TCRdb copy is limited to in-frame clones, with some not included. The sample carries 12,000 or so clones, approximately 85% recorded once. The specimen was taken from a patient who underwent chemoradiotherapy. Receptors were obtained from a human donor with HPV-associated anogenital cancer.

The rearrangement joins TRBV14 to TRBJ2-7; the D is unclear. V gave up 6 bases and J gave up 3 bases, with 12 bases separating them. Per the germline V gene, CDR1 is SGHDN and CDR2 is FVKESK. This CDR3 comprises 13 residues. CDR3 in DNA: TGTGCCAGCAGGGGCGACGGTGACTACGAGCAGTACTTC. Translation: CASRGDGDYEQYF.

The V and J genes are TRBV29-1 and TRBJ2-6, with D unresolved. CDR1 is SQVTM and CDR2 is ANQGSEA in the germline V gene. This CDR3 region has 13 residues. Trimming cost V 6 bases and J 2 bases, with 8 bases left between them. The CDR3 sequence is CSVNIPGANVLTF. CDR3 DNA sequence: TGCAGCGTGAACATACCTGGGGCCAACGTCCTGACTTTC.

The sample holds one count of this clone. The chain is built from TRBV6-5 and TRBJ1-1; D possibly corresponds to TRBD1 (5 bases). Germline V gene sequence: CDR1 MNHEY, CDR2 SVGAGI. This CDR3 region has 14 residues. V gave up 6 bases and J gave up 2 bases, with 13 bases separating them. In DNA, the CDR3 is TGTGCCAGCAGAGGGGAGACATATAACACTGAAGCTTTCTTT. As protein: CASRGETYNTEAFF.

A few counts support this clone. The CDR3 protein is CAWSVSVPGSPLHF. CDR3 sequence (DNA): TGTGCCTGGAGTGTAAGTGTGCCGGGGTCACCCCTCCACTTT. The chain joins TRBV30 to TRBJ1-6; no firm D call. Germline assignment: CDR1 GTSNPN and CDR2 SVGIG (reference sequence). The V and J ends lost 0 bases and 10 bases respectively, with 13 bases between them. The CDR3 has 14 amino acids.

The chain has TRBV6-1 and TRBJ2-7; 14 bases align to TRBD2. In germline, CDR1 is MNHNS, CDR2 SASEGT. Trimming removed 6 bases from V and 2 bases from J; junction bases left unmatched: 3. The CDR3 totals 15 residues. Here the CDR3 reads CASSVTSGGAYEQYF. As DNA, the CDR3 is TGTGCCAGCAGCGTGACTAGCGGGGGGGCCTACGAGCAGTACTTC.